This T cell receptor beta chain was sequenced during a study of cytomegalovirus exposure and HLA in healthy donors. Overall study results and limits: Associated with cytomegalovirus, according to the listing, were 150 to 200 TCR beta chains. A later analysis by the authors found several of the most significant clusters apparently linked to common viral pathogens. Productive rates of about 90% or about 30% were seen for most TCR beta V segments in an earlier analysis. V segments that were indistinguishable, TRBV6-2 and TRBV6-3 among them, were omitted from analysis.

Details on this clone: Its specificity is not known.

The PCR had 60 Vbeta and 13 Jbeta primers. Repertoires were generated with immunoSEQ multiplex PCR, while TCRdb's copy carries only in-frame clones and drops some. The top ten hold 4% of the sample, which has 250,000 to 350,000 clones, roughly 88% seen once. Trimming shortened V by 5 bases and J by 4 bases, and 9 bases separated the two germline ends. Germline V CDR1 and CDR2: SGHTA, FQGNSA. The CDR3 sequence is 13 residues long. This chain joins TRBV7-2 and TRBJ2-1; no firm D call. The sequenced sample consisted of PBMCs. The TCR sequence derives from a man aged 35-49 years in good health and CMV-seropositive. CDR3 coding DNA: TGTGCCAGCAGCCCCCAGGTTTACAATGAGCAGTTCTTC. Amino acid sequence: CASSPQVYNEQFF.